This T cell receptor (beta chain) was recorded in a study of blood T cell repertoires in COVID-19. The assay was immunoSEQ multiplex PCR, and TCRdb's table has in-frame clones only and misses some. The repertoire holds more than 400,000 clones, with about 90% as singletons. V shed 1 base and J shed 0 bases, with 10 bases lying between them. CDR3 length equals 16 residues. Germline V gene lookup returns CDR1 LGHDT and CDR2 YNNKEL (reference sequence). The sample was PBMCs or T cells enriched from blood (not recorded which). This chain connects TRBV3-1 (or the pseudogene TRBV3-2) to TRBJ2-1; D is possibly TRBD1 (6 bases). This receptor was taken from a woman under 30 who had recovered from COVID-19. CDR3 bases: TGTGCCAGCAGCCAAGTCCAGGGGAGCTCCTACAATGAGCAGTTCTTC. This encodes CASSQVQGSSYNEQFF.